In its sample, the clone carrying this TCR beta chain was seen a few times. The CDR3 totals 15 residues. Germline V lookup: CDR1 DFQATT, CDR2 SNEGSKA (reference sequence). V dropped 2 bases and J dropped 7; count of bases not matched to a gene: 9. Unique molecular identifiers were used to barcode this TCRbeta library. TCRdb called the PCR reads again in MiXCR, with one record for every CDR3 protein. The profile covers about 130,000 distinct CDR3 sequences, with roughly 10% appearing a single time and under 30% taken by the ten largest. The sample belongs to a study of T-cell reconstitution after alpha-beta-depleted transplantation in children.

This TCR came from a girl under three years old who had a stem cell transplant for combined immunodeficiency, so the T cells may come from the graft donor. Sample: PBMCs, mostly from graft donor cells, taken 180 days after TCRalphabeta/CD19-depleted stem cell transplant. This chain links TRBV20-1 with TRBJ2-1, with TRBD2 matching over 9 bases. The CDR3 reads CSARRLAGAKNEQFF. The CDR3 bases are TGCAGTGCTAGAAGGTTAGCGGGAGCAAAGAATGAGCAGTTCTTC.